This TCR beta chain was documented in a study of blood T cells in healthy people across ages. Samples each had at least 6 micrograms of total RNA extracted. Study-wide results and caveats: While age rose, TCR beta diversity per million T cells dropped in a roughly linear way.

Germline V gene data show CDR1 as SGHRS and CDR2 as YFSETQ. This CDR3 spans 15 amino acids. The second PCR ran about 7 to 12 cycles with a sample-barcoded 5' primer and J-beta primers. A 12-random-nucleotide template-switch adaptor tagged each cDNA molecule. TCRdb re-analysed the 5' RACE reads in MiXCR, keeping a single row per CDR3 protein. The repertoire has hundreds of thousands of distinct CDR3 sequences, about 30% of them found once; the top ten carry approximately 15%. As for this clonotype: The antigen remains unidentified. A read error may account for a junction end that differs from germline.

This chain joins TRBV5-1 and TRBJ2-1; no clear D gene. This sequence was found in a woman aged 80 or over in good health. Specimen: blood. The CDR3 is CASSLASRAYNEQNF. DNA for the CDR3: TGCGCCAGCAGCTTGGCCAGCAGAGCTTACAATGAGCAGAACTTC.